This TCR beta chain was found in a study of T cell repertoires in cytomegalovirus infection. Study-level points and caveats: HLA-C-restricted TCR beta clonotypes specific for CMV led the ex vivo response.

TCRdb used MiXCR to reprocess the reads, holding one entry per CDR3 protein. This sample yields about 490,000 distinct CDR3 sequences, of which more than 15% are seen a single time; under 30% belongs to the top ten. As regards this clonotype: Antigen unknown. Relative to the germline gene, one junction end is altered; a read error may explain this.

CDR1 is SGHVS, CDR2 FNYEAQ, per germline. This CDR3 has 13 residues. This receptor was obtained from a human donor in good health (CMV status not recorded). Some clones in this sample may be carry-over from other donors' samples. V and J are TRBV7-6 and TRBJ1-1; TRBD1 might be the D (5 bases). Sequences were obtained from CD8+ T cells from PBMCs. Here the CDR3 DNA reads TGTGCTAGCAGCTTAAGGTGGGGGACTGAAGCTTTCTTT. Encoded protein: CASSLRWGTEAFF.